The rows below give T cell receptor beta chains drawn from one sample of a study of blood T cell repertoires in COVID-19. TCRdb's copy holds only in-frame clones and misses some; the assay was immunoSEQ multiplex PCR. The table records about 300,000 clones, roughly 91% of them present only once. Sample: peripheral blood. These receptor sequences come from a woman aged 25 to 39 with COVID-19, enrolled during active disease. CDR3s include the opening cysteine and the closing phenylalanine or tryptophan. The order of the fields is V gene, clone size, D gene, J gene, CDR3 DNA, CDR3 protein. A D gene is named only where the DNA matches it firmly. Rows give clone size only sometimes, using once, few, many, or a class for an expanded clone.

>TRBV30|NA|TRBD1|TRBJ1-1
TGTGCCTGGAGTCCCGGGACAGGACCAAGGGGTGAAGCTTTCTTT
CAWSPGTGPRGEAFF
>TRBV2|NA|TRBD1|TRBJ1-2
TGTGCCAGCAGTGGGGACAGTAACTATGGCTACACCTTC
CASSGDSNYGYTF
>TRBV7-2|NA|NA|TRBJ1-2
TGTGCCAGCAGCTATAGACAGACTAACTATGGCTACACCTTC
CASSYRQTNYGYTF
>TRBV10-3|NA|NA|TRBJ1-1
TGTGCCATCAGTGAGTCGGGGGGGTTACCTTTCTTT
CAISESGGLPFF
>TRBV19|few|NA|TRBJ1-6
TGTGCCAGTAGTAAACTAAATTCACCCCTCCACTTT
CASSKLNSPLHF
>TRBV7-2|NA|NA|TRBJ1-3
TGTGCCAGCAGCTTTACAGGGTTCTCTGGAAACACCATATATTTT
CASSFTGFSGNTIYF
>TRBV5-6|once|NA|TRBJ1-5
TGTGCCAGCAGCTTCAGGCCCCATCAGCCCCAGCATTTT
CASSFRPHQPQHF
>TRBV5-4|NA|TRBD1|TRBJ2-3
TGTGCCAGCAGCTGGGGACAGGGGGAAGGAGATACGCAGTATTTT
CASSWGQGEGDTQYF
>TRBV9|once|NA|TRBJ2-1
TGTGCCAGCAGCGTAGGTCAGTCTGGTTCCTACAATGAGCAGTTCTTC
CASSVGQSGSYNEQFF
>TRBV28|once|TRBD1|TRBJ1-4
TGTGCCAGCAGTTTAGGAGCAGGGGGCGTGAGTCCAACTAATGAAAAACTGTTTTTT
CASSLGAGGVSPTNEKLFF
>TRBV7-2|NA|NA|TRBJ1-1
TGTGCCAGCAGCCTTTTTCTGGGAGCGAACACTGAAGCTTTCTTT
CASSLFLGANTEAFF
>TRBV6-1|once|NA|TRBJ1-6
TGTGCCAGCAGTCCGTTGGGGCAGGGGAAATCACCCCTCCACTTT
CASSPLGQGKSPLHF
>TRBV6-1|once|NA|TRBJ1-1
TGTGCCAGCAGTGAAGCGCTAGGTTCGGCGAACACTGAAGCTTTCTTT
CASSEALGSANTEAFF
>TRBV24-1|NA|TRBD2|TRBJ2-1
TGTGCCACCAGTGATCGGGACTACGACTCCAATGAGCAGTTCTTC
CATSDRDYDSNEQFF
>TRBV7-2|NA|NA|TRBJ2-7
TGTGCCAGCAGCTGGTATAGCGGTCCCTACGAGCAGTACTTC
CASSWYSGPYEQYF
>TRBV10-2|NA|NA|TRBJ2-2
TGCGCCAGCAGTGAAGGAGGGCGGGGCGGGGAGCTGTTTTTT
CASSEGGRGGELFF
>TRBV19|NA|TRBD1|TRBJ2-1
TGTGCCAGTAGTATGGGACAGAGGGTCAATGAGCAGTTCTTC
CASSMGQRVNEQFF
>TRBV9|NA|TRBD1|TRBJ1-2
TGTGCCAGCAGCCCAGGACAGGTTGGCTACACCTTC
CASSPGQVGYTF
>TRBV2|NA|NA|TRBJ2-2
TGTGCCAGCAGTTTGGGGGGGAACACCGGGGAGCTGTTTTTT
CASSLGGNTGELFF
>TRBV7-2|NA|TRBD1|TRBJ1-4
TGTGCCAGCAGCTTAGGAGGAGGGGGCTTGAAAGAAAAACTGTTTTTT
CASSLGGGGLKEKLFF
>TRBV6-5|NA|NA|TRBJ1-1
TGTGCCAGCAGGCGAGAGGGCGGTGAAGCTTTCTTT
CASRREGGEAFF
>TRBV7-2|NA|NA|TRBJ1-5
TGTGCCAGCAGCTCGACGGGTCGTAGCAATCAGCCCCAGCATTTT
CASSSTGRSNQPQHF
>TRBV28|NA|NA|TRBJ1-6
TGTGCCAGCAGGGGGGGGACGGTTATCGATAATTCACCCCTCCACTTT
CASRGGTVIDNSPLHF